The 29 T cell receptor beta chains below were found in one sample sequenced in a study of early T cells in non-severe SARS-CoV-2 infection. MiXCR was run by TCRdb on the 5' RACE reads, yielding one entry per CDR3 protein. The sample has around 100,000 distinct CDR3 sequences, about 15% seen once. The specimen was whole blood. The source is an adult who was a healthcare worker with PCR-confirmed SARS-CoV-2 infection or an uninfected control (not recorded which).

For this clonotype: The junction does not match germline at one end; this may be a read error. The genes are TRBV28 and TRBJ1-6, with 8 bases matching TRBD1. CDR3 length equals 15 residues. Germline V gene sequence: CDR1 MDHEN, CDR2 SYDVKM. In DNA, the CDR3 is TGTGCCAGCAACCCGACTGGACAGGGTAATTCACCCCTCCATTTT. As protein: CASNPTGQGNSPLHF.

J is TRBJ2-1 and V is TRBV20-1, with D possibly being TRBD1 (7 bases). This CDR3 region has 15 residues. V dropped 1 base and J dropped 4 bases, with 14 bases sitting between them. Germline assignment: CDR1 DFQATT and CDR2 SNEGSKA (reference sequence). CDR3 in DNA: TGCAGTGCTAGAGGGGGGGACAGCCAATACAATGAGCAGTTCTTC. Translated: CSARGGDSQYNEQFF.

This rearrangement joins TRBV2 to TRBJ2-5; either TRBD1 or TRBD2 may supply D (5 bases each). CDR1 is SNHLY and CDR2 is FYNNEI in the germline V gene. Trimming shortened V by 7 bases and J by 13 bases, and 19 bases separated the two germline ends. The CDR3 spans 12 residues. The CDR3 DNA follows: TGTGCCAGCACCGATGGGACGGACCTACCGTACTTC. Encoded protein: CASTDGTDLPYF.

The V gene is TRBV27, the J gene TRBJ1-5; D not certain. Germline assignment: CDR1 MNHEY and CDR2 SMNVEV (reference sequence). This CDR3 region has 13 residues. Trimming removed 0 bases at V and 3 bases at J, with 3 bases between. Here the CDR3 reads CASSLSYNQPQHF. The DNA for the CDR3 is TGTGCCAGCAGTTTATCGTACAATCAGCCCCAGCATTTT.

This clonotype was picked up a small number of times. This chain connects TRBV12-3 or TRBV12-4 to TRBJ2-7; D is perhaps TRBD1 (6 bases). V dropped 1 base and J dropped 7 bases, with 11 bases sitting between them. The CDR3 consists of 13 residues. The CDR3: CASSLGQGNEQYF. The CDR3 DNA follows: TGTGCCAGCAGTTTAGGGCAGGGGAATGAGCAGTACTTC.

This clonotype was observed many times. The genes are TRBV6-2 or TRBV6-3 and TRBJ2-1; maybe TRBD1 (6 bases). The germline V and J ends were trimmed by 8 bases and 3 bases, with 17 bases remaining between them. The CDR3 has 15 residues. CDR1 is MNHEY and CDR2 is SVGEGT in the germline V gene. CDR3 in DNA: TGTGCCAGCCTCCTCCGACAGGTAGGCTACAATGAGCAGTTCTTC. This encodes CASLLRQVGYNEQFF.

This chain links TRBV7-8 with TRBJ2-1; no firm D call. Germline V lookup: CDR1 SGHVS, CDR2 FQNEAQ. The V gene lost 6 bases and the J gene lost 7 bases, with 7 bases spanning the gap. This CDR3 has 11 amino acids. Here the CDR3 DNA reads TGTGCCAGCAGAAGCAAGAATGAGCAGTTCTTC. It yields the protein CASRSKNEQFF.

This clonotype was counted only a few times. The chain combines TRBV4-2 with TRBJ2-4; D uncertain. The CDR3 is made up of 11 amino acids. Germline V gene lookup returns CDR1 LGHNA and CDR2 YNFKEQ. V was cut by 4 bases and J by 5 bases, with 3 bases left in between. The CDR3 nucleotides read TGTGCCAGCAGCCGACAAAACATTCAGTACTTC. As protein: CASSRQNIQYF.

The CDR3 nucleotides read TGTGCCAGCAATCCCCGGGACAGGGGGCCTACAGATACGCAGTATTTT. Residues: CASNPRDRGPTDTQYF. The chain carries TRBV6-2 or TRBV6-3 and TRBJ2-3; 12 bases map to TRBD1. Germline trimming cut 7 bases from V and 3 bases from J; bases unmatched to any gene: 8. This CDR3 is 16 amino acids long. Per germline, CDR1 MNHEY and CDR2 SVGEGT.

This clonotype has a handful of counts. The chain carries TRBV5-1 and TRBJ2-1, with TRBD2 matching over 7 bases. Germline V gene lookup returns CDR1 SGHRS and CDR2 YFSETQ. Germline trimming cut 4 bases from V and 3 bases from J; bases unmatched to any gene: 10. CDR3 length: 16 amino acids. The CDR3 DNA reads TGCGCCAGCAGCCTCACCCCGGGGACTAACTACAATGAGCAGTTCTTC. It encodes CASSLTPGTNYNEQFF.

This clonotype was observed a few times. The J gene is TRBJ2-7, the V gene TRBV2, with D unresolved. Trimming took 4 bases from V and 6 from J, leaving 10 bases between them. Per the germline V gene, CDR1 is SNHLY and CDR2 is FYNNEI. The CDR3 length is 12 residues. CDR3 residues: CASSGRGFEQYF. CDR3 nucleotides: TGTGCCAGCAGTGGCCGTGGCTTCGAGCAGTACTTC. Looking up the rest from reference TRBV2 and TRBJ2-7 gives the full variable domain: EPEVTQTPSHQVTQMGQEVILRCVPISNHLYFYWYRQILGQKVEFLVSFYNNEISEKSEIFDDQFSVERPDGSNFTLKIRSTKLEDSAMYFCASSGRGFEQYFGPGTRLTVT.

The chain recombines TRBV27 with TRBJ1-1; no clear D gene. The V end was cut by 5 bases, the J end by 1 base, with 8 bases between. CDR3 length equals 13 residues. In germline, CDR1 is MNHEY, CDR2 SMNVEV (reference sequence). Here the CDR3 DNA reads TGTGCCAGCAGTCCCGACCCGAACACTGAAGCTTTCTTT. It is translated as CASSPDPNTEAFF.

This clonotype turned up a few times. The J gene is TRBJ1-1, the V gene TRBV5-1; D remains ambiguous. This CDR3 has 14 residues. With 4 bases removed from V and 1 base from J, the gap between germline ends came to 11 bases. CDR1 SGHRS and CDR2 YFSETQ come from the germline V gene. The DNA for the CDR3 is TGCGCCAGCAGCACCCAGCCGGCGAACACTGAAGCTTTCTTT. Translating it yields CASSTQPANTEAFF.

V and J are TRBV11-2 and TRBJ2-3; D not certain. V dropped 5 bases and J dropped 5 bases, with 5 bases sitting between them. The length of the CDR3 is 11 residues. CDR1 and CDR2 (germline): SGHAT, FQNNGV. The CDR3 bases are TGTGCCAGCAGCATGATAGATACGCAGTATTTT. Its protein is CASSMIDTQYF.

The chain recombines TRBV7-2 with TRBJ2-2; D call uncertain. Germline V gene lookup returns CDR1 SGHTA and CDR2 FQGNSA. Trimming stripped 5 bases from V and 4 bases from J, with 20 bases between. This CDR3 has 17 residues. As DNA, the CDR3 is TGTGCCAGCAGCGCCCGCCTGCGCGGCCCGGGCACCGGGGAGCTGTTTTTT. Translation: CASSARLRGPGTGELFF.

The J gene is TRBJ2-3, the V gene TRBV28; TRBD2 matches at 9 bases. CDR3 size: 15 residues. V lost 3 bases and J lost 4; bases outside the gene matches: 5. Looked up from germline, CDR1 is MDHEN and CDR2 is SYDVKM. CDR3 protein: CASSLRRGGPDTQYF. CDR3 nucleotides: TGTGCCAGCAGTTTGAGGCGGGGGGGCCCAGATACGCAGTATTTT.

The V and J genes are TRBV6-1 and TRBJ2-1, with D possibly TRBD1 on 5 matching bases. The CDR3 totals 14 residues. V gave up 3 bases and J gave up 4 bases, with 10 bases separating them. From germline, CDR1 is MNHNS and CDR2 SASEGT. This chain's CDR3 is CASSDQSGYNEQFF. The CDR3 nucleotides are TGTGCCAGCAGTGACCAATCAGGGTACAATGAGCAGTTCTTC.

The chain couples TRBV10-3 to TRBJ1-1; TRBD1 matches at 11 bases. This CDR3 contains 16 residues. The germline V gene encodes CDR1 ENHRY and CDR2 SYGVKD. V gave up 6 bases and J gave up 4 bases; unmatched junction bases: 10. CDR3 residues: CAIRPGQGGSGTEAFF. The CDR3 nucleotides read TGTGCCATCAGGCCGGGACAGGGGGGTTCGGGCACTGAAGCTTTCTTT.

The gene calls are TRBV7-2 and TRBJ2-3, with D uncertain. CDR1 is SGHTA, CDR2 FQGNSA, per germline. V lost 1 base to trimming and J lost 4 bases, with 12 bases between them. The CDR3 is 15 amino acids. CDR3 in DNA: TGTGCCAGCAGCTTAGAGGCGATCCGCCCAGATACGCAGTATTTT. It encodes CASSLEAIRPDTQYF. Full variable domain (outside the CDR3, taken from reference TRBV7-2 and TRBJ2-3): GAGVSQSPSNKVTEKGKDVELRCDPISGHTALYWYRQSLGQGLEFLIYFQGNSAPDKSGLPSDRFSAERTGGSVSTLTIQRTQQEDSAVYLCASSLEAIRPDTQYFGPGTRLTVL.

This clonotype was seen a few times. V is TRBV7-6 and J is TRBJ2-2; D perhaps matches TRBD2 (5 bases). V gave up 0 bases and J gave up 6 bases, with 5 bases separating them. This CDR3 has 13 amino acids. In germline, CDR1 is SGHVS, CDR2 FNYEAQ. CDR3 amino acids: CASSLASAGELFF. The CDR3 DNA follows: TGTGCCAGCAGCTTAGCTAGCGCCGGGGAGCTGTTTTTT.

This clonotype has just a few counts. The CDR3 nucleotides are TGTGCCAGCAGCTTATTTGCCGGGACAGGGGAACCAGATACGCAGTATTTT. The encoded protein is CASSLFAGTGEPDTQYF. The V gene is TRBV5-6, the J gene TRBJ2-3, with 10 bases that match TRBD1. The J segment lost 4 bases and the V segment lost 2 bases, leaving 10 bases of the junction unmatched. CDR3 length: 17 amino acids. The V gene's germline CDR1 is SGHDT and CDR2 YYEEEE.

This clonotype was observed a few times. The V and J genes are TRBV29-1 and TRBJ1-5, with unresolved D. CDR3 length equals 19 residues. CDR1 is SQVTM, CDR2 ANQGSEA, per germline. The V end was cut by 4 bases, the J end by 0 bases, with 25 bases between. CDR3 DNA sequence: TGCAGCGTTGCGGCGAAGGGCATTGCGATTTTAGTTAGCAATCAGCCCCAGCATTTT. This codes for CSVAAKGIAILVSNQPQHF.

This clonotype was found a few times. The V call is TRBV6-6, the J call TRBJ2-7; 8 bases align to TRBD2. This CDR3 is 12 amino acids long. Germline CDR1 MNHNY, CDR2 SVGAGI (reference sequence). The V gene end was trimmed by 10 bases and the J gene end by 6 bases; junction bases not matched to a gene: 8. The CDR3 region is CATRLAMSEQYF. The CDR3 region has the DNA TGTGCCACAAGACTAGCGATGAGCGAGCAGTACTTC.

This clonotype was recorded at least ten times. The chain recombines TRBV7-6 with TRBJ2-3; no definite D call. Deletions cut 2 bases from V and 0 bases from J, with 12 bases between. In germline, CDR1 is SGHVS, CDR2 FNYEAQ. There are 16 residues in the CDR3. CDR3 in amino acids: CASSLSAVPSTDTQYF. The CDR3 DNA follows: TGTGCCAGCAGCTTATCGGCTGTACCTAGCACAGATACGCAGTATTTT. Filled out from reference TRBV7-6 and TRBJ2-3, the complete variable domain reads GAGVSQSPRYKVTKRGQDVALRCDPISGHVSLYWYRQALGQGPEFLTYFNYEAQQDKSGLPNDRFSAERPEGSISTLTIQRTEQRDSAMYRCASSLSAVPSTDTQYFGPGTRLTVL.

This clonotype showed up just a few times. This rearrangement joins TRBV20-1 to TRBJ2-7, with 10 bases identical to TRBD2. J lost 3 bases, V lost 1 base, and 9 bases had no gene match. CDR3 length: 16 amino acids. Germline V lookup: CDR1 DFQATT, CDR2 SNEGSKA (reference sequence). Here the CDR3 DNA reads TGCAGTGCTAGAGTAGTAGGGCTAGCGGGAGTCTACGAGCAGTACTTC. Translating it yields CSARVVGLAGVYEQYF.

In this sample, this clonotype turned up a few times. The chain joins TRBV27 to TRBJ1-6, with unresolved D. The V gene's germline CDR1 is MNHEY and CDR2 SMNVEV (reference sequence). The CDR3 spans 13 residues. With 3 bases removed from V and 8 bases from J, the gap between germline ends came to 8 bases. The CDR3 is CASSLEGYSPLHF. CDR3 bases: TGTGCCAGCAGTTTGGAGGGTTATTCACCCCTCCACTTT.

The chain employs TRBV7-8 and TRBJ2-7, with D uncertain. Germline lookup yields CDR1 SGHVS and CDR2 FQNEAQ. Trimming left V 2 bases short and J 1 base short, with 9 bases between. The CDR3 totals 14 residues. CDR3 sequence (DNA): TGTGCCAGCAGCTTATTGGCCAGTTCCTACGAGCAGTACTTC. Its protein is CASSLLASSYEQYF.

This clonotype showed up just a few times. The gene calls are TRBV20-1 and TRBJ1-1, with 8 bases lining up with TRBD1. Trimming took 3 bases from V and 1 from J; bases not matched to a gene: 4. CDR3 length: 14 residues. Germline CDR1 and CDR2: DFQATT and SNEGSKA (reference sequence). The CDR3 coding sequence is TGCAGTGCTAGTCAGGGGGCGCAGAACACTGAAGCTTTCTTT. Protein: CSASQGAQNTEAFF.

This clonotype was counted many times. The CDR3 sequence: CASSRGTALSYEQYF. CDR3 bases: TGTGCCAGCTCACGGGGGACAGCCCTCTCCTACGAGCAGTACTTC. The chain has TRBV18 and TRBJ2-7; 7 nucleotides line up with TRBD1. The CDR3 covers 15 residues. CDR1 is KGHSH and CDR2 is LQKENI in the germline V gene. With 4 bases clipped from V and 0 bases from J, the junction kept 6 bases outside the gene matches. The full variable domain, in which reference TRBV18 and TRBJ2-7 provide the parts outside the CDR3, is NAGVMQNPRHLVRRRGQEARLRCSPMKGHSHVYWYRQLPEEGLKFMVYLQKENIIDESGMPKERFSAEFPKEGPSILRIQQVVRGDSAAYFCASSRGTALSYEQYFGPGTRLTVT.